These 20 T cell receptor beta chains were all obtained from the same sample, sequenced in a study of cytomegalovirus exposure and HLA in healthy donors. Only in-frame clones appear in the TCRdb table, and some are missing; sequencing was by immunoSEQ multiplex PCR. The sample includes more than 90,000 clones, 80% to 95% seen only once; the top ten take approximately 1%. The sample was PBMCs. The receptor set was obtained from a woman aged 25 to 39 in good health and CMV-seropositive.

CDR3 loop: CASSLDGRMNTEAFF. The CDR3 bases are TGTGCCAGCAGCTTAGATGGCAGAATGAACACTGAAGCTTTCTTT. The chain is built from TRBV7-9 and TRBJ1-1; D not resolved. CDR3 size: 15 residues. The V and J ends lost 1 base and 0 bases respectively, with 9 bases between them. Germline CDR1 SEHNR, CDR2 FQNEAQ (reference sequence).

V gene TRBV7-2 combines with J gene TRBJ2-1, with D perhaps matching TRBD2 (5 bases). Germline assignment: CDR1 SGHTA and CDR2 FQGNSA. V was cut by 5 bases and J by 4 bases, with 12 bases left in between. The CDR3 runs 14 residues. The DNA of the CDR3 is TGTGCCAGCAGCCCTAGAGGGCCTTACAATGAGCAGTTCTTC. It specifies CASSPRGPYNEQFF. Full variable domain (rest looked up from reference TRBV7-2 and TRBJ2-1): GAGVSQSPSNKVTEKGKDVELRCDPISGHTALYWYRQSLGQGLEFLIYFQGNSAPDKSGLPSDRFSAERTGGSVSTLTIQRTQQEDSAVYLCASSPRGPYNEQFFGPGTRLTVL.

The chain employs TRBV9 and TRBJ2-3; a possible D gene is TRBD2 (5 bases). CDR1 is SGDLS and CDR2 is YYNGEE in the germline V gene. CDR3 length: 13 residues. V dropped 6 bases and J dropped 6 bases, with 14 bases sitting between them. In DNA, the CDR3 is TGTGCCAGCAACCGGGCAATAGCGGATACGCAGTATTTT. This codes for CASNRAIADTQYF.

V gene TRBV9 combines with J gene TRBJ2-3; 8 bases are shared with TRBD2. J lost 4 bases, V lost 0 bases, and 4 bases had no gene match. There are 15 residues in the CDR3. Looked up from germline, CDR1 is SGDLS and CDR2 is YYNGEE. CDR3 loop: CASSVGGTRPDTQYF. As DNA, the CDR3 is TGTGCCAGCAGCGTAGGGGGGACTAGACCAGATACGCAGTATTTT.

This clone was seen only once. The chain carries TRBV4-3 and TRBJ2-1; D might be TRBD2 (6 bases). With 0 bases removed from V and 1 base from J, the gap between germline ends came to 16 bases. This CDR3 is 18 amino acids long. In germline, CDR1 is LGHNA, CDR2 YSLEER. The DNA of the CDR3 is TGCGCCAGCAGCCAAGAGGGAGGCCTTGCTGAGTCCTACAATGAGCAGTTCTTC. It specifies CASSQEGGLAESYNEQFF.

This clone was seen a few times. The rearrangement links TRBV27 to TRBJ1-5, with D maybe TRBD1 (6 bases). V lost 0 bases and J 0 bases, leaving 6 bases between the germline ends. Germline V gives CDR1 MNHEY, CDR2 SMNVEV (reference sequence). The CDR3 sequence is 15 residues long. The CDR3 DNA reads TGTGCCAGCAGTTTATCCAGGGGTAGCAATCAGCCCCAGCATTTT. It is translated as CASSLSRGSNQPQHF.

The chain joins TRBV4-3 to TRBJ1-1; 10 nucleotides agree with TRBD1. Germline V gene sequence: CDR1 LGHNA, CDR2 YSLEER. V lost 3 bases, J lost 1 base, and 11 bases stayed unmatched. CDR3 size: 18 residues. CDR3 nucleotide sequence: TGCGCCAGCAGCCATTGGACCCCGGGACAGGGGAAGAACACTGAAGCTTTCTTT. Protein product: CASSHWTPGQGKNTEAFF.

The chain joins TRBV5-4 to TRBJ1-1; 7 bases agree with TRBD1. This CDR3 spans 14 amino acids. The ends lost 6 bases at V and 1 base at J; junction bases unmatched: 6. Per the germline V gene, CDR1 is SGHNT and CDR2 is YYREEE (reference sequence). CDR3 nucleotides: TGTGCCAGCACAAATCCAGGGGGGAACACTGAAGCTTTCTTT. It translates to CASTNPGGNTEAFF.

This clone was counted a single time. This CDR3 reads CASSPGLAGVNEQFF. The DNA of the CDR3 is TGTGCCAGCAGCCCGGGACTAGCGGGAGTCAATGAGCAGTTCTTC. The chain combines TRBV5-6 with TRBJ2-1, with TRBD2 matching over 14 bases. The CDR3 is 15 residues long. With 4 bases clipped from V and 6 bases from J, the junction kept 3 bases outside the gene matches. Germline CDR1 is SGHDT and CDR2 is YYEEEE.

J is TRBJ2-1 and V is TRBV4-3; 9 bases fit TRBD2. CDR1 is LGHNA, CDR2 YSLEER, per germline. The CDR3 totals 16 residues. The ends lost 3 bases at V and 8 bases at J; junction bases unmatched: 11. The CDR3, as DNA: TGCGCCAGCAGCCATCCTAGCGGGACTAAAGGGGATGAGCAGTTCTTC. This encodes CASSHPSGTKGDEQFF.

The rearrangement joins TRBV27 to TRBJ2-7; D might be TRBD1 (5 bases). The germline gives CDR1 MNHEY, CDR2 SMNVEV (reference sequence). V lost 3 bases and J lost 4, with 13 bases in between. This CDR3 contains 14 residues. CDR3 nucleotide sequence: TGTGCCAGCAGTTTGGGGCAGGGCGGTTACGAGCAGTACTTC. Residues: CASSLGQGGYEQYF.

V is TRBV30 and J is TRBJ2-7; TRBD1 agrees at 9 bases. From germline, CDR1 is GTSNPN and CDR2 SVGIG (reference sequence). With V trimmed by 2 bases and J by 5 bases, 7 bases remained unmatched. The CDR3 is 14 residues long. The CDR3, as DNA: TGTGCCTGGAGTAACAGGGGGCGGTTCAACGAGCAGTACTTC. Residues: CAWSNRGRFNEQYF.

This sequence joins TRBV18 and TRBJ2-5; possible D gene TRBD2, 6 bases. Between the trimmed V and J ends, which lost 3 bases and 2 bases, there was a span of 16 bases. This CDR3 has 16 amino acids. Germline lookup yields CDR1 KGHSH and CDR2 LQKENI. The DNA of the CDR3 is TGTGCCAGCTCACCCGCGACTAGAGGAGGTCAAGAGACCCAGTACTTC. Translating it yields CASSPATRGGQETQYF.

The CDR3 nucleotides are TGCGCCAGCAGCCAAGATCGGCGGGCCTACTCCTACGAGCAGTACTTC. This codes for CASSQDRRAYSYEQYF. The chain couples TRBV4-3 to TRBJ2-7, with D maybe TRBD2 (5 bases). Per germline, CDR1 LGHNA and CDR2 YSLEER. Trimming cost V 0 bases and J 0 bases, with 12 bases left between them. The CDR3 contains 16 residues.

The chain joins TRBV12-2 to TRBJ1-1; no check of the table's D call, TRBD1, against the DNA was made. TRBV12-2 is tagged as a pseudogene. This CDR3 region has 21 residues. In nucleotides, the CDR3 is TGTGCAAGTCGCTTAGCGGAAACCTCCTACCCACAGGGCCCGAAGAACACTGAAGCTTTCTTT. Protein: CASRLAETSYPQGPKNTEAFF.

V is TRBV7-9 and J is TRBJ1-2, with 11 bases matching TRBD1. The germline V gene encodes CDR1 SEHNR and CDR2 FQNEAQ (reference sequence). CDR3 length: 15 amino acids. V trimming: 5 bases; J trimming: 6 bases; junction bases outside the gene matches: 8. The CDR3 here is CASSLGDRGNDGYTF. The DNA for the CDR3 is TGTGCCAGCAGCCTCGGGGACAGGGGGAATGATGGCTACACCTTC.

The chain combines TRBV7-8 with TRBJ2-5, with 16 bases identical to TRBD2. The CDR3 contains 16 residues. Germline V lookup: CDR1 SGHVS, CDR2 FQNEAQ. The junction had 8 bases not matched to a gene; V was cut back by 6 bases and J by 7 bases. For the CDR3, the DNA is TGTGCCAGCAGACCCGGGACTAGCGGGAGGGGGAGGACCCAGTACTTC. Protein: CASRPGTSGRGRTQYF. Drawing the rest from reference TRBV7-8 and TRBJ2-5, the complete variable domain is GAGVSQSPRYKVAKRGQDVALRCDPISGHVSLFWYQQALGQGPEFLTYFQNEAQLDKSGLPSDRFFAERPEGSVSTLKIQRTQQEDSAVYLCASRPGTSGRGRTQYFGPGTRLLVL.

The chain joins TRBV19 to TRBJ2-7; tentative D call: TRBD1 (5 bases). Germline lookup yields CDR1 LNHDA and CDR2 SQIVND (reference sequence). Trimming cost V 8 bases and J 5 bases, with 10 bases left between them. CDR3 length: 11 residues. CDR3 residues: CASAGSHEQYF. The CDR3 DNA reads TGTGCCAGTGCAGGGTCCCACGAGCAGTACTTC.

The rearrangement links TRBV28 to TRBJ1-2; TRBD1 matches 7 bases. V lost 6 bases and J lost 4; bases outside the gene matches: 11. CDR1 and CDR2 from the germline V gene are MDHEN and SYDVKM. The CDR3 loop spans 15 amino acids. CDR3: CASSQADRVGYGYTF. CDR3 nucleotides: TGTGCCAGCAGCCAGGCCGACAGGGTTGGCTATGGCTACACCTTC.

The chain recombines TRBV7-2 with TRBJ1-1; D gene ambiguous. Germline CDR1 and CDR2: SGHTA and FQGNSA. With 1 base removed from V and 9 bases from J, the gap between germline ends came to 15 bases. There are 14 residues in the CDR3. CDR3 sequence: CASSLGLVGSQAFF. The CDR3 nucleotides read TGTGCCAGCAGCTTAGGACTCGTGGGTTCTCAAGCTTTCTTT.